These 11 T cell receptor beta chains share one sample of origin, sequenced in a study of immune heterogeneity within non-small cell lung tumors. A first 10-cycle multiplex round used 32 V-gene and 13 J-gene primers on TCR beta CDR3. Using its own MiXCR run on the multiplex PCR reads, TCRdb lists one record per CDR3 protein. The data show roughly 23,000 distinct CDR3 sequences, 27% seen once. TCRs were amplified from 600 ng gDNA of bulk tumor per sample. Multiple widely separated biopsies were taken from each primary tumor at surgery. Surgery that was curative in intent was performed on patients with untreated, newly diagnosed non-small cell lung cancer. The specimen sequenced was lung tumor tissue. The receptors here all came from a man in his forties with non-small cell lung cancer.

This clonotype occurred many times. V gene TRBV12-3 or TRBV12-4 combines with J gene TRBJ2-3; TRBD2 agrees at 10 bases. The V and J ends lost 10 bases and 1 base, in that order; junction bases with no gene match: 5. The CDR3 covers 14 residues. CDR3 region: CATTSGAGTDTQYF. The CDR3 bases are TGTGCCACCACTAGCGGGGCGGGCACAGATACGCAGTATTTT.

Note on this clonotype: The junction departs from germline at one end; a sequencing error may be responsible. The rearrangement links TRBV6-2 or TRBV6-3 to TRBJ1-3; D gene unclear. This CDR3 is built from 14 residues. Germline-derived CDR1 and CDR2 are MNHEY and SVGEGT. CDR3 region: CASNYRGGGNTIYF. Written as DNA, the CDR3 is TGTGCCAGCAATTACCGTGGCGGAGGAAACACCATATATTTT.

About this clonotype itself: A read error is possible here, since a much larger clone lies one base away. The chain links TRBV6-1 to TRBJ2-1, with D uncertain. V gave up 7 bases and J gave up 5 bases, with 18 bases separating them. The CDR3 has 15 amino acids. Germline values: CDR1 MNHNS, CDR2 SASEGT. CDR3 DNA: TGTGCCAGCAAGGGTCCGCGACTCCAAAACAATGAGCAGTTCTTC. Translated, it gives CASKGPRLQNNEQFF.

This clonotype showed up just a few times. The V and J genes are TRBV7-2 and TRBJ2-2, with no clear D. Germline CDR1 reads SGHTA; CDR2 reads FQGNSA. The CDR3 has 14 residues. Trimming took 4 bases from V and 6 from J, leaving 12 bases between them. The CDR3 protein is CASSSTTYAGELFF. CDR3 in DNA: TGTGCCAGCAGCTCAACGACGTACGCCGGGGAGCTGTTTTTT.

This clonotype is medium-sized (0.01 to 0.1%) in the sample. The V call is TRBV19, the J call TRBJ1-6; D ambiguous. The CDR3 runs 14 residues. Per germline, CDR1 LNHDA and CDR2 SQIVND (reference sequence). The V gene lost 3 bases and the J gene lost 7 bases, with 10 bases spanning the gap. Here the CDR3 reads CASSMDSRNSPLHF. The CDR3 nucleotides read TGTGCCAGTAGTATGGATTCACGGAATTCACCCCTCCACTTT. Complete variable domain (other parts from reference TRBV19 and TRBJ1-6): DGGITQSPKYLFRKEGQNVTLSCEQNLNHDAMYWYRQDPGQGLRLIYYSQIVNDFQKGDIAEGYSVSREKKESFPLTVTSAQKNPTAFYLCASSMDSRNSPLHFGNGTRLTVT.

About this clonotype: A much larger clone differs from this one at a single base, so this may be a read error. CDR3 sequence reads: CSAPEGDSPLHF. The CDR3 nucleotides are TGCAGTGCACCCGAGGGGGATTCACCCCTCCACTTT. The chain combines TRBV20-1 with TRBJ1-6; D perhaps matches TRBD1 (6 bases). CDR1 is DFQATT, CDR2 SNEGSKA, per germline (reference sequence). This CDR3 comprises 12 residues. Trimming took 6 bases from V and 8 from J, leaving 11 bases between them.

This clonotype was picked up many times. This chain uses TRBV19 with TRBJ2-7, with a tentative D call TRBD1 (5 bases). V was clipped by 4 bases and J by 1 base, with 11 bases between them. This CDR3 has 14 residues. Germline V gene data show CDR1 as LNHDA and CDR2 as SQIVND (reference sequence). The CDR3 bases are TGTGCCAGTAGTACACAACAGGCTTCCTACGAGCAGTACTTC. Translation gives CASSTQQASYEQYF.

CDR3 sequence reads: CASSWGQETQYF. The CDR3 bases are TGTGCCAGCAGCTGGGGCCAGGAGACCCAGTACTTC. The rearrangement uses TRBV5-6 and TRBJ2-5, with D possibly matching TRBD1 (5 bases). V dropped 3 bases and J dropped 5 bases, with 8 bases sitting between them. The CDR3 covers 12 residues. CDR1 and CDR2 from the germline V gene are SGHDT and YYEEEE. The complete variable domain, with remaining parts taken from reference TRBV5-6 and TRBJ2-5, reads DAGVTQSPTHLIKTRGQQVTLRCSPKSGHDTVSWYQQALGQGPQFIFQYYEEEERQRGNFPDRFSGHQFPNYSSELNVNALLLGDSALYLCASSWGQETQYFGPGTRLLVL.

Comment on this clonotype: The junction departs from germline at one end; a sequencing error may be responsible. The DNA for the CDR3 is TGTCCCAGCAGCCCCGGACTGATCCGGAACACCGGGGAGCTGTTTTTT. It translates to CPSSPGLIRNTGELFF. The chain joins TRBV7-8 to TRBJ2-2; perhaps TRBD2 as D (5 bases). From germline, CDR1 is SGHVS and CDR2 FQNEAQ. The CDR3 has 16 residues.

In this sample, this clonotype turned up a few times. The V gene is TRBV4-1, the J gene TRBJ1-6, with no clear D. The V end was cut by 0 bases, the J end by 6 bases, with 9 bases between. Germline V gene lookup returns CDR1 MGHRA and CDR2 YSYEKL. The CDR3 contains 15 residues. As DNA, the CDR3 is TGCGCCAGCAGCCAAGATTTGGGTTTTAATTCACCCCTCCACTTT. Protein sequence: CASSQDLGFNSPLHF.

This rearrangement joins TRBV6-4 to TRBJ2-3; D uncertain. This CDR3 is built from 13 residues. Germline lookup yields CDR1 MRHNA and CDR2 SNTAGT. Deletions cut 6 bases from V and 5 bases from J, with 12 bases between. The chain's CDR3 is CASSLSPGDTQYF. In DNA, the CDR3 is TGTGCCAGCAGCCTCTCCCCCGGAGATACGCAGTATTTT.